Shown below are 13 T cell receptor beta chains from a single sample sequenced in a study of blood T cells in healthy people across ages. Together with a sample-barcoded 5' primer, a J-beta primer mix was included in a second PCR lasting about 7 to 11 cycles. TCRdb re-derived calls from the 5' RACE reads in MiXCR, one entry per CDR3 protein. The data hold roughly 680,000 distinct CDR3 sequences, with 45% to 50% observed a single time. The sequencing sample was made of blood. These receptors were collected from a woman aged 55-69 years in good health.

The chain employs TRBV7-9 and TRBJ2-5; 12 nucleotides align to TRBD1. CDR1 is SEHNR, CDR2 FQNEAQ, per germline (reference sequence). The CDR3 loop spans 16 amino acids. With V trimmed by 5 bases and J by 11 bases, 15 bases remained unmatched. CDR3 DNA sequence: TGTGCCAGCAGCGATTCGGGACAGGGGGCTAGCTATGAGCAGTACTTC. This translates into CASSDSGQGASYEQYF.

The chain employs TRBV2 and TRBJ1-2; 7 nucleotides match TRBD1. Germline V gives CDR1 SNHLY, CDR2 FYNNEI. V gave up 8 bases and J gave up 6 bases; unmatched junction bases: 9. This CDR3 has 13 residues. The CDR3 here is CASGDSPRDGYTF. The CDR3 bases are TGTGCCAGCGGGGACAGCCCAAGGGATGGCTACACCTTC.

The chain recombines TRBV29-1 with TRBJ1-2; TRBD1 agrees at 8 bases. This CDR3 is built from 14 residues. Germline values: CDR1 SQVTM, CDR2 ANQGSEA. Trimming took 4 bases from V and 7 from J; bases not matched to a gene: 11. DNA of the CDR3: TGCAGCGTTGTTGGACAGGGTGTATACGGTGGCTACACCTTC. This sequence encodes CSVVGQGVYGGYTF. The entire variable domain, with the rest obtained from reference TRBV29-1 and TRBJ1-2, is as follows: SAVISQKPSRDICQRGTSLTIQCQVDSQVTMMFWYRQQPGQSLTLIATANQGSEATYESGFVIDKFPISRPNLTFSTLTVSNMSPEDSSIYLCSVVGQGVYGGYTFGSGTRLTVV.

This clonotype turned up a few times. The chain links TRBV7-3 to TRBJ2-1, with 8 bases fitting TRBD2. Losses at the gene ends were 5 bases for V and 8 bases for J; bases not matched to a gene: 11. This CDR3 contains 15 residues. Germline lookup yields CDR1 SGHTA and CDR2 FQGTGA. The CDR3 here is CASSPQSGRSHEQFF. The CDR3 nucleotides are TGTGCCAGCAGCCCCCAGAGCGGGAGATCCCATGAGCAGTTCTTC.

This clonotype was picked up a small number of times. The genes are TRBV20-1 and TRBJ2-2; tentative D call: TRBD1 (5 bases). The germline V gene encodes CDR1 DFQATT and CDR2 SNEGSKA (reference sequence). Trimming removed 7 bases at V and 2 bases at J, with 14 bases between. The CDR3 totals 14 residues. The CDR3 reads CSVQWQGNTGELFF. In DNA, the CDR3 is TGCAGTGTACAATGGCAGGGAAACACCGGGGAGCTGTTTTTT.

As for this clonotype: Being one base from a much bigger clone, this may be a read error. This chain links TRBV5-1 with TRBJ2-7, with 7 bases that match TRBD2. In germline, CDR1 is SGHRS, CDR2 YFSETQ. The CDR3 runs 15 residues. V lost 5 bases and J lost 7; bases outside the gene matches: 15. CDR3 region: CASRGGSTPSAEQYF. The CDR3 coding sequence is TGCGCCAGCAGGGGCGGGAGCACCCCCTCGGCTGAGCAGTACTTC.

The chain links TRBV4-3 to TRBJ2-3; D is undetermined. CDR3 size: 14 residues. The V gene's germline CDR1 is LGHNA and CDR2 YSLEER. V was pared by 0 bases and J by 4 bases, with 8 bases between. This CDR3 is CASSQDLAADTQYF. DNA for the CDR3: TGCGCCAGCAGCCAAGATTTGGCCGCAGATACGCAGTATTTT.

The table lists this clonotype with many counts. The CDR3 sequence is CSVEDRTGANVLTF. CDR3 in DNA: TGCAGCGTTGAAGATCGTACGGGGGCCAACGTCCTGACTTTC. The rearrangement joins TRBV29-1 to TRBJ2-6; D remains unclear. The CDR3 covers 14 residues. Trimming stripped 0 bases from V and 4 bases from J, with 7 bases between. In germline, CDR1 is SQVTM, CDR2 ANQGSEA.

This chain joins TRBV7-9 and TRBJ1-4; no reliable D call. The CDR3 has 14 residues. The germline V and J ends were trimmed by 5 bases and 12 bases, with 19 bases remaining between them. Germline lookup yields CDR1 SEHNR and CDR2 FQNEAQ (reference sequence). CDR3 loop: CASSPGSPPNELFF. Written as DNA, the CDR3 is TGTGCCAGCAGCCCGGGATCTCCTCCTAATGAACTGTTTTTT.

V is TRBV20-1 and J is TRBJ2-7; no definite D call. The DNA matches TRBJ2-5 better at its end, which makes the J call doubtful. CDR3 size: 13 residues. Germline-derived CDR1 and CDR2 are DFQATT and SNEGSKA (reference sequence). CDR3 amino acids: CSASPGASETQYF. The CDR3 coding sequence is TGCAGTGCTAGTCCCGGAGCCTCAGAGACCCAGTACTTC.

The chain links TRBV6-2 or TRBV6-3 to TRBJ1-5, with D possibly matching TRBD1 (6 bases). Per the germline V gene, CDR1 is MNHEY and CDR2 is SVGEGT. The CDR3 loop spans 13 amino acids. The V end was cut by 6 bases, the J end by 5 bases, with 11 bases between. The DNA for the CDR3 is TGTGCCAGCAGGCTACAGGGAGATCAGCCCCAGCATTTT. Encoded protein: CASRLQGDQPQHF.

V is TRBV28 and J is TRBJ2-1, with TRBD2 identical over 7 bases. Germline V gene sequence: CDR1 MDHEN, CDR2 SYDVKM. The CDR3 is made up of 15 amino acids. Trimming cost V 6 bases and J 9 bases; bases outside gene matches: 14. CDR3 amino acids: CASRSSSGTMGEQFF. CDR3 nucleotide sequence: TGTGCCAGCAGGAGCTCTAGCGGTACAATGGGTGAGCAGTTCTTC.

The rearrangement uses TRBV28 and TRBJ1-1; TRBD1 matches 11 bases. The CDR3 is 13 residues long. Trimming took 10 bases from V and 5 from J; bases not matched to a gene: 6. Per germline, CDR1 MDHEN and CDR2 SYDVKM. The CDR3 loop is CAIVRDRGTEAFF. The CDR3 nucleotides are TGTGCCATCGTCCGGGACAGGGGGACTGAAGCTTTCTTT.